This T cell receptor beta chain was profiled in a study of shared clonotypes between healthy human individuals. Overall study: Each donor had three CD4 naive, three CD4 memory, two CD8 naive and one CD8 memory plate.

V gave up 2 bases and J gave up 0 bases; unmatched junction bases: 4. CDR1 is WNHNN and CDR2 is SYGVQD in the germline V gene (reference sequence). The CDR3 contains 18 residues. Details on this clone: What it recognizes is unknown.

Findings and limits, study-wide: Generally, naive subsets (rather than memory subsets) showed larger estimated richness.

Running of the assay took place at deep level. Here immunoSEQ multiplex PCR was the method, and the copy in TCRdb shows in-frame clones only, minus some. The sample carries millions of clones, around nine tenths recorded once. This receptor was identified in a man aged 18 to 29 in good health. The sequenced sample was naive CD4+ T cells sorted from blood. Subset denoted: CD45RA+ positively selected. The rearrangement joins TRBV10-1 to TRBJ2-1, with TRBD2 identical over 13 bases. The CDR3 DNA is TGCGCCAGCAGTGAGACTAGCGGGAGGGCCCTCTCCTACAATGAGCAGTTCTTC. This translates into CASSETSGRALSYNEQFF.